Following are 23 T cell receptor beta chains from one sample sequenced in a study of neurological immune-mediated disorders. TCRdb recomputed calls from the 5' RACE reads with MiXCR, one row per CDR3 protein. The data show about 92,000 distinct CDR3 sequences, roughly 3.5% seen once. Sequenced: PBMCs. These receptors came from a woman in her forties or fifties with multiple sclerosis.

This clonotype has ten or more counts. This chain links TRBV7-8 with TRBJ1-1; tentative D call: TRBD1 (6 bases). The CDR3 runs 17 residues. The V and J ends lost 0 bases and 3 bases respectively, with 17 bases between them. CDR1 is SGHVS and CDR2 is FQNEAQ in the germline V gene. The CDR3 bases are TGTGCCAGCAGCTTAGCCCAGGGGAAGGGGAGTGACACTGAAGCTTTCTTT. It specifies CASSLAQGKGSDTEAFF.

This clonotype was seen many times. This chain connects TRBV20-1 to TRBJ1-5; possibly TRBD1 for D (6 bases). This CDR3 spans 15 amino acids. V lost 0 bases and J 2 bases, leaving 11 bases between the germline ends. In germline, CDR1 is DFQATT, CDR2 SNEGSKA (reference sequence). The CDR3 DNA sequence: TGCAGTGCTAGAGATTTACAGGGAGGCAATCAGCCCCAGCATTTT. Protein sequence: CSARDLQGGNQPQHF.

A note on this clonotype: An end of the junction differs from the germline gene, which may be a read error. This rearrangement joins TRBV10-3 to TRBJ1-5; no definite D call. This CDR3 comprises 12 residues. Germline V gene sequence: CDR1 ENHRY, CDR2 SYGVKD. The CDR3 loop is CAISESDKTQNF. As DNA, the CDR3 is TGTGCCATCAGTGAGTCGGATAAGACCCAGAATTTT.

This clonotype was detected ten times or more. The J gene is TRBJ2-7, the V gene TRBV3-1; D gene uncertain. This CDR3 has 14 amino acids. Germline-derived CDR1 and CDR2 are LGHDT and YNNKEL (reference sequence). Trimming cost V 1 base and J 1 base, with 8 bases left between them. The CDR3 DNA sequence: TGTGCCAGCAGCCAAGGGGTTGCTTCCTACGAGCAGTACTTC. The encoded protein is CASSQGVASYEQYF.

This clonotype appeared many times. V and J are TRBV20-1 and TRBJ2-5, with 7 bases identical to TRBD1. The CDR3 is 16 amino acids. Per the germline V gene, CDR1 is DFQATT and CDR2 is SNEGSKA (reference sequence). Trimming removed 1 base from V and 2 bases from J; junction bases left unmatched: 10. CDR3 amino acids: CSARAPDRVRQETQYF. In nucleotides, the CDR3 is TGCAGTGCTAGAGCCCCAGACAGGGTGAGGCAAGAGACCCAGTACTTC.

This clonotype was seen ten or more times. V and J are TRBV12-3 or TRBV12-4 and TRBJ1-1; D gene ambiguous. V was cut by 5 bases and J by 5 bases, with 15 bases left in between. The CDR3 runs 14 residues. CDR3 bases: TGTGCCAGCAGTCATGGGTTAGACGAGACTGAAGCTTTCTTT. It specifies CASSHGLDETEAFF.

This clonotype was counted a few times. The rearrangement links TRBV3-1 to TRBJ2-2; D tentatively fits TRBD1 or TRBD2 (6 bases each). From germline, CDR1 is LGHDT and CDR2 YNNKEL (reference sequence). This CDR3 is 20 amino acids long. Trimming shortened V by 0 bases and J by 6 bases, and 26 bases separated the two germline ends. For the CDR3, the DNA is TGTGCCAGCAGCCAAGATCTTCTGTGGTCGATCGGGGGCCGAGCCGGGGAGCTGTTTTTT. Protein product: CASSQDLLWSIGGRAGELFF.

This clonotype was observed at least ten times. This sequence joins TRBV3-1 and TRBJ2-2; 7 bases map to TRBD1. Per the germline V gene, CDR1 is LGHDT and CDR2 is YNNKEL (reference sequence). The V gene end was trimmed by 4 bases and the J gene end by 2 bases; junction bases not matched to a gene: 7. The CDR3 spans 16 residues. DNA of the CDR3: TGTGCCAGCAGCCGCACAGGGGCCGTTAACACCGGGGAGCTGTTTTTT. Translating it yields CASSRTGAVNTGELFF.

This clonotype was seen only a few times. A much larger clonotype is one base distant, so this may be a read error. No conserved phenylalanine or tryptophan is present at the end of the CDR3, so a read error is the likely explanation. The chain couples TRBV5-1 to TRBJ2-5, with a tentative D call TRBD1 (6 bases). Germline assignment: CDR1 SGHRS and CDR2 YFSETQ. V was trimmed by 0 bases and J by 1 base, leaving 10 bases between them. The CDR3 is 15 amino acids. The CDR3 is CASSLGGRPQETQYC. The CDR3 bases are TGCGCCAGCAGCTTGGGGGGGCGGCCCCAAGAGACCCAGTACTGC.

At least ten counts were recorded for this clonotype. The rearrangement uses TRBV19 and TRBJ2-3, with D unclear. Trimming pared 3 bases from V and 6 bases from J, leaving 7 bases between. The CDR3 sequence is 12 residues long. Germline loops: CDR1 LNHDA, CDR2 SQIVND (reference sequence). The CDR3, as DNA: TGTGCCAGTAGTATGACCTGGGATACGCAGTATTTT. It translates to CASSMTWDTQYF.

The chain is built from TRBV5-6 and TRBJ2-3, with 10 positions matching TRBD1. Germline V gives CDR1 SGHDT, CDR2 YYEEEE. This CDR3 region has 14 residues. V dropped 3 bases and J dropped 6; count of bases not matched to a gene: 4. CDR3 DNA sequence: TGTGCCAGCAGCTACCGGGACAGGGGTGATACGCAGTATTTT. It yields the protein CASSYRDRGDTQYF. Supplemented by reference TRBV5-6 and TRBJ2-3, the full variable domain reads DAGVTQSPTHLIKTRGQQVTLRCSPKSGHDTVSWYQQALGQGPQFIFQYYEEEERQRGNFPDRFSGHQFPNYSSELNVNALLLGDSALYLCASSYRDRGDTQYFGPGTRLTVL.

This clonotype was seen ten or more times. The chain has TRBV2 and TRBJ2-5; D gene uncertain. V was pared by 3 bases and J by 4 bases, with 6 bases between. This CDR3 is 12 amino acids long. Germline V gene data show CDR1 as SNHLY and CDR2 as FYNNEI. CDR3: CASSEHGETQYF. CDR3 DNA sequence: TGTGCCAGCAGTGAGCATGGAGAGACCCAGTACTTC.

This clonotype occurred many times. The rearrangement uses TRBV10-1 and TRBJ2-3; the D is unclear. The CDR3 loop spans 13 amino acids. CDR1 is WNHNN and CDR2 is SYGVQD in the germline V gene (reference sequence). V lost 6 bases to trimming and J lost 5 bases, with 12 bases between them. This CDR3 is CASSLQRGDTQYF. The DNA for the CDR3 is TGCGCCAGCAGCCTCCAGCGCGGAGATACGCAGTATTTT.

This clonotype came up a few times. Possible read error: a much larger clone is one base away. The rearrangement uses TRBV10-3 and TRBJ1-5, with 7 positions matching TRBD1. CDR3 size: 17 residues. The V gene's germline CDR1 is ENHRY and CDR2 SYGVKD. CDR3 amino acids: CAISASGTEKGNQHQHF. As DNA, the CDR3 is TGTGCCATCAGTGCCTCCGGGACAGAAAAGGGAAATCAGCACCAGCATTTT.

At least ten counts were recorded for this clonotype. V usage is TRBV20-1 and J usage is TRBJ2-1; D perhaps matches TRBD2 (6 bases). The CDR3 contains 15 residues. Trimming left V 0 bases short and J 4 bases short, with 13 bases between. Germline V gives CDR1 DFQATT, CDR2 SNEGSKA (reference sequence). The CDR3, as DNA: TGCAGTGCTAGAGAAGGGGCGGGGAGATACAATGAGCAGTTCTTC. It is translated as CSAREGAGRYNEQFF.

This clonotype showed up many times. This chain links TRBV7-2 with TRBJ2-1; D gene unclear. Trimming removed 5 bases at V and 0 bases at J, with 17 bases between. This CDR3 spans 17 amino acids. Germline-derived CDR1 and CDR2 are SGHTA and FQGNSA. The CDR3 coding sequence is TGTGCCAGCAGCCCCGAATACCGGGCTAGCTCCTACAATGAGCAGTTCTTC. Translation gives CASSPEYRASSYNEQFF.

The chain combines TRBV18 with TRBJ2-2; D is possibly TRBD1 (7 bases). CDR3 size: 16 residues. Germline CDR1 KGHSH, CDR2 LQKENI. V lost 1 base, J lost 3 bases, and 12 bases lay in between. Here the CDR3 DNA reads TGTGCCAGCTCACCACGGCAGGGGGGACACACCGGGGAGCTGTTTTTT. Encoded protein: CASSPRQGGHTGELFF.

This clonotype was seen at least ten times. The chain links TRBV6-5 to TRBJ2-5, with 7 bases that match TRBD1. The CDR3 runs 16 residues. Germline values: CDR1 MNHEY, CDR2 SVGAGI. The ends lost 2 bases at V and 7 bases at J; junction bases unmatched: 13. The CDR3 DNA sequence: TGTGCCAGCAGTTACATACAGGGGAACCCAAGTGTGACCCAGTACTTC. It specifies CASSYIQGNPSVTQYF.

The chain links TRBV19 to TRBJ1-5; 8 bases line up with TRBD1. Germline V lookup: CDR1 LNHDA, CDR2 SQIVND (reference sequence). The CDR3 has 16 residues. V lost 3 bases to trimming and J lost 5 bases; unmatched junction nucleotides: 9. The chain's CDR3 is CASSIGQGAVHQPQHF. The CDR3 nucleotides read TGTGCCAGTAGTATCGGTCAGGGGGCGGTCCATCAGCCCCAGCATTTT.

A few counts support this clonotype. Here the CDR3 DNA reads TGCAGTGCTAGAGATCTCCAGCGGGGTATAAATACGCAGTATTTT. Translating gives CSARDLQRGINTQYF. The chain couples TRBV20-1 to TRBJ2-3, with TRBD2 identical over 7 bases. The V gene end was trimmed by 0 bases and the J gene end by 7 bases; junction bases not matched to a gene: 10. The CDR3 totals 15 residues. The germline CDR1 and CDR2 sequences are DFQATT and SNEGSKA (reference sequence).

Turning to this clonotype: This may be a read error: a much more frequent sequence differs by one nucleotide. V is TRBV7-2 and J is TRBJ2-7, with D maybe TRBD1 (5 bases). Trimming cost V 5 bases and J 6 bases, with 11 bases left between them. CDR3 length: 12 amino acids. CDR1 is SGHTA and CDR2 is FQGNSA in the germline V gene. The CDR3 nucleotides are TGTGCCAGCAGCGAGAAAGGGGTCGAGCAGTACTTC. The encoded protein is CASSEKGVEQYF.

This clonotype has ten or more counts. The rearrangement joins TRBV18 to TRBJ1-4; D may be TRBD1 (5 bases). The CDR3 sequence is 17 residues long. V was trimmed by 0 bases and J by 8 bases, leaving 19 bases between them. Germline CDR1 KGHSH, CDR2 LQKENI. The CDR3 region has the DNA TGTGCCAGCTCACCACCACGTGGGGACGGCAAAGGGGAAAAACTGTTTTTT. Its protein product is CASSPPRGDGKGEKLFF.

This clonotype was picked up many times. The genes are TRBV21-1 and TRBJ2-7; the table's TRBD1 call for D was not verified on the DNA. TRBV21-1 is tagged as a pseudogene. There are 17 residues in the CDR3. DNA for the CDR3: TGTGCCAGCAGCCCCGAGACAGGGGTAGGGGTATCGTACGAGCAGTACTTC. It specifies CASSPETGVGVSYEQYF.